This T cell receptor (beta chain) is from a study of neurological immune-mediated disorders. Study as a whole: Relapsing-remitting forms accounted for 31 of the 34 multiple sclerosis patients and secondary progressive forms for 3. Notes on the study in general: When the repertoires were grouped phylogenetically, those of 18 of the 34 multiple sclerosis patients came together in a single cluster of related CDR3 sequences, which points to a possible repertoire-level signature.

In its sample, this clonotype was seen many times. Its antigen is still unknown. The cDNA was produced through 5'RACE with 10-nucleotide random UMIs. TCRdb ran MiXCR on the 5' RACE reads and lists one entry per CDR3 protein. The repertoire includes around 64,000 distinct CDR3 sequences, about 3% of them detected once, and roughly 5% sits in the top ten. Germline V gives CDR1 SQVTM, CDR2 ANQGSEA. Trimming pared 5 bases from V and 2 bases from J, leaving 10 bases between. The CDR3 totals 12 residues. The sequence came from a woman between 45 and 65 years old with multiple sclerosis. The chain recombines TRBV29-1 with TRBJ2-7, with D perhaps assigned TRBD1 or TRBD2 (5 bases each). The sequencing input was PBMCs. The CDR3 sequence is CSVRDATYEQYF. DNA of the CDR3: TGCAGCGTTCGGGACGCCACCTACGAGCAGTACTTC.